The clone carrying this TCR beta chain turned up a few times. Its cognate antigen is unknown. This entry comes from a study of regulatory T cells in long-lasting Graves disease. Background on the study: Persistence in Graves' disease denoted antithyroid drug use beyond 5 years alongside positive TSH receptor antibodies. Study results and caveats: Tissue studied was limited to peripheral blood, excluding thyroid tissue. Persistent Graves' patients had lower TCR diversity than newly diagnosed ones.

The CDR3 extends over 14 amino acids. Trimming took 1 base from V and 5 from J, leaving 9 bases between them. Germline CDR1 LNHDA, CDR2 SQIVND (reference sequence). In building TCR beta libraries, iRepertoire HTBI primers were used together with Arm-PCR of CDR3 regions. MiXCR was run by TCRdb on the multiplex PCR reads, yielding one entry per CDR3 protein. The table includes some 470,000 distinct CDR3 sequences, about 22% detected once. Time point here: persistent/refractory GD, antithyroid drugs over 5 years with positive TRAb. From RNA extracted from PBMCs, the TCR library was made. Patients all came to the study from an endocrinology department in Xi'an, China.

This specimen consisted of peripheral blood mononuclear cells (PBMCs), obtained when the disease was refractory, from a patient treated with antithyroid drugs. This chain uses TRBV19 with TRBJ1-5; TRBD1 is a possible D gene (6 bases). The sequence was collected from a female donor with Graves disease. The CDR3 DNA reads as TGTGCCAGTAGTATAGGAGGGACACATCAGCCCCAGCATTTT. Translating gives CASSIGGTHQPQHF.